Shown below are 32 T cell receptor beta chains from a single sample sequenced in a study of memory CD4+ T cells and cytomegalovirus serostatus. The sort gate was single viable CD3+CD4+CD8-CD45RO+ cells for memory CD4+ T cells. Measured with immunoSEQ multiplex PCR; TCRdb has only the in-frame clones, and not every one. This table has 25,000 to 40,000 clones, approximately 72% appearing once. The material sequenced was memory CD4+ T cells from blood. The source of these receptors is an adult in good health and CMV-seronegative. Some clones in this sample may be carry-over from other donors' samples.

This clone was counted a single time. The gene calls are TRBV6-5 and TRBJ2-1; the match to TRBD1 covers 9 bases. Germline V CDR1 and CDR2: MNHEY, SVGAGI. The CDR3 spans 13 residues. The V and J ends lost 5 bases and 8 bases, in that order; junction bases with no gene match: 4. CDR3 bases: TGTGCCAGCAGTAAAAACAGGGGGCATGAGCAGTTCTTC. Residues: CASSKNRGHEQFF.

This chain uses TRBV18 with TRBJ2-2; 8 nucleotides agree with TRBD2. The CDR3 totals 15 residues. The ends lost 2 bases at V and 3 bases at J; junction bases unmatched: 2. Germline CDR1 is KGHSH and CDR2 is LQKENI. CDR3 in amino acids: CASSPGSGDTGELFF. The CDR3 DNA follows: TGTGCCAGCTCACCAGGTAGCGGGGACACCGGGGAGCTGTTTTTT. The full variable domain, its missing parts supplied by reference TRBV18 and TRBJ2-2, is NAGVMQNPRHLVRRRGQEARLRCSPMKGHSHVYWYRQLPEEGLKFMVYLQKENIIDESGMPKERFSAEFPKEGPSILRIQQVVRGDSAAYFCASSPGSGDTGELFFGEGSRLTVL.

This clone was detected once. The chain carries TRBV5-6 and TRBJ1-5; D is undetermined. CDR1 is SGHDT and CDR2 is YYEEEE in the germline V gene. This CDR3 contains 15 residues. The V end was cut by 4 bases, the J end by 5 bases, with 16 bases between. The CDR3 protein is CASSPFGSRDQPQHF. CDR3 coding DNA: TGTGCCAGCAGCCCATTCGGGAGCCGGGATCAGCCCCAGCATTTT.

The chain combines TRBV18 with TRBJ1-6; D not resolved. Deletions cut 4 bases from V and 5 bases from J, with 15 bases between. Looked up from germline, CDR1 is KGHSH and CDR2 is LQKENI. CDR3 length: 16 amino acids. CDR3 sequence (DNA): TGTGCCAGCTCACAGGATGCCGGGTTGGATAATTCACCCCTCCACTTT. Translation: CASSQDAGLDNSPLHF.

V usage is TRBV7-9 and J usage is TRBJ2-7; 10 positions match TRBD2. This CDR3 has 15 residues. V gave up 3 bases and J gave up 6 bases; unmatched junction bases: 8. Germline CDR1 and CDR2: SEHNR and FQNEAQ (reference sequence). The CDR3 DNA reads as TGTGCCAGCAGCTTCTCCGGGACTAGCGACGGCGAGCAGTACTTC. This sequence encodes CASSFSGTSDGEQYF.

This clone turned up a few times. The chain joins TRBV4-3 to TRBJ1-1; weak D call: TRBD1 (5 bases). The CDR3 loop spans 13 amino acids. The germline gives CDR1 LGHNA, CDR2 YSLEER. V lost 0 bases, J lost 10 bases, and 12 bases lay in between. The CDR3 nucleotides read TGCGCCAGCAGCCAAGATCTTGGGGGGGGAGCTTTCTTT. Translation gives CASSQDLGGGAFF.

This clone was counted only a few times. CDR3 sequence (DNA): TGTGCCAGCAGCTTAGTAGTCGGCCGGGACAACTCCTATAATTCACCCCTCCACTTT. It encodes CASSLVVGRDNSYNSPLHF. The gene calls are TRBV7-9 and TRBJ1-6; TRBD1 is a possible D gene (6 bases). CDR3 length: 19 amino acids. V lost 1 base and J 0 bases, leaving 16 bases between the germline ends. The germline CDR1 and CDR2 sequences are SEHNR and FQNEAQ (reference sequence). Using reference TRBV7-9 and TRBJ1-6 for the parts outside the CDR3, the full variable domain is DTGVSQNPRHKITKRGQNVTFRCDPISEHNRLYWYRQTLGQGPEFLTYFQNEAQLEKSRLLSDRFSAERPKGSFSTLEIQRTEQGDSAMYLCASSLVVGRDNSYNSPLHFGNGTRLTVT.

The rearrangement joins TRBV19 to TRBJ1-2; D is possibly TRBD1 (6 bases). The V and J ends lost 2 bases and 1 base respectively, with 14 bases between them. The CDR3 is made up of 16 amino acids. CDR1 is LNHDA, CDR2 SQIVND, per germline (reference sequence). The CDR3 bases are TGTGCCAGTAGTATATCGTCGAACAGGGTTAACTATGGCTACACCTTC. Residues: CASSISSNRVNYGYTF.

CDR3 loop: CAWSPRWQPDEAFF. DNA for the CDR3: TGTGCCTGGAGTCCCCGTTGGCAGCCCGATGAAGCTTTCTTT. The chain couples TRBV30 to TRBJ1-1; D unresolved. The CDR3 spans 14 residues. V was trimmed by 2 bases and J by 7 bases, leaving 17 bases between them. The V gene's germline CDR1 is GTSNPN and CDR2 SVGIG (reference sequence).

This chain connects TRBV4-3 to TRBJ1-2; 12 nucleotides line up with TRBD1. The CDR3 loop spans 15 amino acids. V was pared by 4 bases and J by 5 bases, with 5 bases of the junction left unmatched. The germline gives CDR1 LGHNA, CDR2 YSLEER. The CDR3 loop reads CASSLGDRGLYGYTF. The CDR3 nucleotides read TGCGCCAGCAGCCTAGGGGACAGGGGGCTATATGGCTACACCTTC.

V and J are TRBV5-1 and TRBJ2-3, with 12 nucleotides matching TRBD2. V lost 5 bases and J lost 3; bases outside the gene matches: 10. There are 17 residues in the CDR3. The germline gives CDR1 SGHRS, CDR2 YFSETQ. The CDR3 protein is CASSRLAGGPGTDTQYF. The CDR3 coding sequence is TGCGCCAGCAGTCGGCTAGCGGGGGGGCCCGGGACAGATACGCAGTATTTT. The full variable domain, in which reference TRBV5-1 and TRBJ2-3 provide the parts outside the CDR3, is KAGVTQTPRYLIKTRGQQVTLSCSPISGHRSVSWYQQTPGQGLQFLFEYFSETQRNKGNFPGRFSGRQFSNSRSEMNVSTLELGDSALYLCASSRLAGGPGTDTQYFGPGTRLTVL.

Only one count was recorded for this clone. The chain links TRBV25-1 to TRBJ1-1; 7 bases are a match to TRBD1. There are 15 residues in the CDR3. Germline V gene data show CDR1 as MGHDK and CDR2 as SYGVNS. V lost 3 bases, J lost 4 bases, and 8 bases stayed unmatched. CDR3 sequence reads: CASSDPTGTATEAFF. DNA for the CDR3: TGTGCCAGCAGTGACCCGACCGGGACAGCCACTGAAGCTTTCTTT. Full variable domain (outside the CDR3, taken from reference TRBV25-1 and TRBJ1-1): EADIYQTPRYLVIGTGKKITLECSQTMGHDKMYWYQQDPGMELHLIHYSYGVNSTEKGDLSSESTVSRIRTEHFPLTLESARPSHTSQYLCASSDPTGTATEAFFGQGTRLTVV.

Here the CDR3 reads CASSLGWGSTPAEAFF. As DNA, the CDR3 is TGTGCCAGCAGCTTGGGCTGGGGCAGCACGCCGGCTGAAGCTTTCTTT. The chain combines TRBV5-6 with TRBJ1-1; a possible D gene is TRBD1 (5 bases). The CDR3 is made up of 16 amino acids. Between the trimmed V and J ends, which lost 0 bases and 6 bases, there was a span of 18 bases. Germline V gene sequence: CDR1 SGHDT, CDR2 YYEEEE. Filled out from reference TRBV5-6 and TRBJ1-1, the complete variable domain reads DAGVTQSPTHLIKTRGQQVTLRCSPKSGHDTVSWYQQALGQGPQFIFQYYEEEERQRGNFPDRFSGHQFPNYSSELNVNALLLGDSALYLCASSLGWGSTPAEAFFGQGTRLTVV.

This rearrangement joins TRBV6-5 to TRBJ1-5; maybe TRBD1 (5 bases). The CDR3 runs to 16 residues. Germline CDR1 reads MNHEY; CDR2 reads SVGAGI. Trimming left V 4 bases short and J 5 bases short, with 18 bases between. CDR3 sequence reads: CASSSGRGRAHQPQHF. As DNA, the CDR3 is TGTGCCAGCAGTTCGGGAAGGGGAAGGGCGCATCAGCCCCAGCATTTT.

V gene TRBV5-5 combines with J gene TRBJ1-1, with D possibly TRBD1 on 5 matching bases. The V gene's germline CDR1 is SGHKS and CDR2 YYEKEE (reference sequence). Trimming took off 0 bases at V and 11 bases at J, with 11 bases between the two ends. The CDR3 length is 12 residues. The CDR3 reads CASSLEMGEAFF. In DNA form, the CDR3 reads TGTGCCAGCAGCTTGGAGATGGGGGAGGCTTTCTTT.

The V gene is TRBV5-1, the J gene TRBJ2-7, with D possibly TRBD2 on 6 matching bases. Trimming removed 0 bases from V and 3 bases from J, with 22 bases in between. Germline V gene lookup returns CDR1 SGHRS and CDR2 YFSETQ. The CDR3 has 18 residues. CDR3 in amino acids: CASSLEPPGLTFFYEQYF. The DNA of the CDR3 is TGCGCCAGCAGCTTGGAGCCCCCGGGACTGACGTTCTTCTACGAGCAGTACTTC.

The chain joins TRBV5-1 to TRBJ1-3; D is undetermined. The germline V gene has CDR1 SGHRS and CDR2 YFSETQ. The CDR3 runs to 17 residues. V was clipped by 4 bases and J by 1 base, with 18 bases between them. DNA for the CDR3: TGCGCCAGCAGCGATAATTTCGACCCGGGGTCTGGAAACACCATATATTTT. Protein sequence: CASSDNFDPGSGNTIYF.

V usage is TRBV11-3 and J usage is TRBJ1-1; D is undetermined. Looked up from germline, CDR1 is SGHNT and CDR2 is YENEEA. CDR3 length: 13 amino acids. V was pared by 3 bases and J by 2 bases, with 7 bases between. For the CDR3, the DNA is TGTGCCAGCAGCTTTGGTGATAACACTGAAGCTTTCTTT. This encodes CASSFGDNTEAFF.

The chain recombines TRBV9 with TRBJ1-3; D gene ambiguous. Germline V lookup: CDR1 SGDLS, CDR2 YYNGEE. Trimming took off 2 bases at V and 2 bases at J, with 8 bases between the two ends. The CDR3 length is 14 residues. In DNA, the CDR3 is TGTGCCAGCAGCGTGGGAGGGACTGGAAACACCATATATTTT. Translation gives CASSVGGTGNTIYF.

This clone was recorded a few times. The rearrangement links TRBV5-1 to TRBJ2-5, with D maybe TRBD1 (5 bases). In germline, CDR1 is SGHRS, CDR2 YFSETQ. CDR3 length equals 13 residues. With 4 bases removed from V and 5 bases from J, the gap between germline ends came to 12 bases. This CDR3 reads CASSQDRRETQYF. The CDR3 nucleotides read TGCGCCAGCAGCCAAGACAGAAGGGAGACCCAGTACTTC.

By share of the sample, this clone is medium-sized (0.01 to 0.1%). This sequence joins TRBV6-1 and TRBJ1-1; D might be TRBD1 (6 bases). This CDR3 region has 12 residues. The ends were cut back, 5 bases at V and 11 bases at J, with 15 bases in the middle. Germline V lookup: CDR1 MNHNS, CDR2 SASEGT. CDR3 nucleotides: TGTGCCAGCAGTAGGGACACTCTGGGGGCTTTCTTT. Translating gives CASSRDTLGAFF.

The rearrangement links TRBV6-5 to TRBJ1-1; 11 bases are a match to TRBD1. Germline V CDR1 and CDR2: MNHEY, SVGAGI. This CDR3 has 14 amino acids. The junction had 3 bases not matched to a gene; V was cut back by 2 bases and J by 7 bases. CDR3 in amino acids: CASSYPGTGGEAFF. The CDR3 DNA reads as TGTGCCAGCAGTTACCCCGGGACAGGGGGTGAAGCTTTCTTT.

The chain joins TRBV29-1 to TRBJ2-3; D is possibly TRBD1 (8 bases). Between the trimmed V and J ends, which lost 5 bases and 5 bases, there was a span of 32 bases. CDR1 is SQVTM and CDR2 is ANQGSEA in the germline V gene. The CDR3 loop spans 19 amino acids. The CDR3 loop reads CSVQIRRGTGYDGQDTQYF. The CDR3 bases are TGCAGCGTTCAAATAAGGCGGGGGACAGGCTATGACGGGCAAGATACGCAGTATTTT.

The rearrangement joins TRBV9 to TRBJ1-4; D might be TRBD1 (6 bases). The V gene lost 0 bases and the J gene lost 4 bases, with 13 bases spanning the gap. Germline V gives CDR1 SGDLS, CDR2 YYNGEE. CDR3 length: 16 amino acids. The DNA of the CDR3 is TGTGCCAGCAGCGTAGGGGCAGGGGACTTTAATGAAAAACTGTTTTTT. Translating it yields CASSVGAGDFNEKLFF.

With respect to this clone: The germline gene is not matched at one end of the junction; a read error may be the cause. The CDR3 nucleotides read TGCAGCGTTGTGGAGTACAGGGATACGATCTTC. Translated: CSVVEYRDTIF. V and J are TRBV29-1 and TRBJ2-1, with D perhaps matching TRBD1 (6 bases). Germline V gene data show CDR1 as SQVTM and CDR2 as ANQGSEA. The CDR3 contains 11 residues.

The chain joins TRBV18 to TRBJ1-2; D not certain. There are 12 residues in the CDR3. V lost 5 bases to trimming and J lost 1 base, with 5 bases between them. The germline gives CDR1 KGHSH, CDR2 LQKENI. The CDR3 nucleotides are TGTGCCAGCTCAGACAATAACTATGGCTACACCTTC. It translates to CASSDNNYGYTF.

The sample holds one count of this clone. The chain recombines TRBV5-6 with TRBJ1-5; 7 bases are shared with TRBD1. The V gene's germline CDR1 is SGHDT and CDR2 YYEEEE. The CDR3 runs to 18 residues. Trimming removed 0 bases from V and 2 bases from J; junction bases left unmatched: 11. The CDR3, as DNA: TGTGCCAGCAGCTTGGGGCAGGGGGGGCAAGTTGGCAATCAGCCCCAGCATTTT. It translates to CASSLGQGGQVGNQPQHF.

In its sample, this clone was seen a few times. The chain uses TRBV6-5 and TRBJ1-4, with unresolved D. The V and J ends lost 2 bases and 4 bases respectively, with 5 bases between them. Per the germline V gene, CDR1 is MNHEY and CDR2 is SVGAGI. The CDR3 length is 13 residues. CDR3: CASSYSLNEKLFF. The CDR3 DNA follows: TGTGCCAGCAGTTACAGCCTTAATGAAAAACTGTTTTTT.

The rearrangement uses TRBV11-2 and TRBJ1-6; no firm D call. The CDR3 sequence is 15 residues long. Germline V lookup: CDR1 SGHAT, CDR2 FQNNGV. The V end lost 0 bases, the J end lost 3 bases, and 6 bases lay between the germline ends. CDR3 sequence: CASSLETGYNSPLHF. The CDR3 DNA is TGTGCCAGCAGCTTAGAGACTGGCTATAATTCACCCCTCCACTTT. The full variable domain, with the rest looked up from reference TRBV11-2 and TRBJ1-6, is EAGVAQSPRYKIIEKRQSVAFWCNPISGHATLYWYQQILGQGPKLLIQFQNNGVVDDSQLPKDRFSAERLKGVDSTLKIQPAKLEDSAVYLCASSLETGYNSPLHFGNGTRLTVT.

The chain joins TRBV28 to TRBJ2-7; 10 bases are shared with TRBD1. Germline V gene sequence: CDR1 MDHEN, CDR2 SYDVKM. This CDR3 comprises 13 residues. V gave up 6 bases and J gave up 6 bases; unmatched junction bases: 5. CDR3 protein: CASRGQGNPEQYF. The CDR3 DNA reads as TGTGCCAGCAGGGGACAGGGGAATCCCGAGCAGTACTTC.

V and J are TRBV28 and TRBJ1-5; D gene uncertain. The CDR3 length is 12 residues. Germline assignment: CDR1 MDHEN and CDR2 SYDVKM. Trimming removed 6 bases from V and 7 bases from J, with 10 bases in between. For the CDR3, the DNA is TGTGCCAGCAGCCACGGGAGCCAGCCCCAGCATTTT. It translates to CASSHGSQPQHF.

The rearrangement uses TRBV19 and TRBJ2-1; TRBD2 matches 14 bases. CDR3 size: 15 residues. Germline CDR1 LNHDA, CDR2 SQIVND (reference sequence). Trimming at V came to 7 bases and at J to 8 bases, leaving 7 bases not matched to a gene. The CDR3 sequence is CASTDGLAGGHEQFF. The CDR3 DNA is TGTGCCAGTACCGACGGACTAGCGGGGGGCCATGAGCAGTTCTTC.